This is a list of T cell receptor beta chains from one sample in a study of blood T cell repertoires in COVID-19. Sequencing used immunoSEQ multiplex PCR; TCRdb keeps in-frame clones, though not all of them. The sample comprises 64,000 or so clones, less than 85% of which are singletons, and 8.5% to 10% rests with the top ten. The material sequenced was peripheral blood. The receptors derive from a human donor in a cohort sampled during active COVID-19. The conserved cysteine and the conserved F or W are not part of the CDR3 here. The order of the fields is CDR3 length, clone size, J gene, V gene, CDR3 protein. Clone size is not always given. Where it is, it says once, few, many or a class for expanded clones.

CDR3 length: 12
clone size: once
J gene: TRBJ1-2
V gene: TRBV5-1
CDR3 protein: ASSSRDPNYGYT

CDR3 length: 14
clone size: .
J gene: TRBJ2-3
V gene: TRBV19
CDR3 protein: ASSIPRGVDTDTQY

CDR3 length: 12
clone size: few
J gene: TRBJ2-5
V gene: TRBV11-3
CDR3 protein: ASSLTSSTETQY

CDR3 length: 12
clone size: .
J gene: TRBJ2-3
V gene: TRBV5-5
CDR3 protein: ASSLGRGTDTQY

CDR3 length: 15
clone size: .
J gene: TRBJ1-4
V gene: TRBV7-8
CDR3 protein: ASSYSQGRAANEKLF

CDR3 length: 17
clone size: .
J gene: TRBJ1-6
V gene: TRBV5-4
CDR3 protein: ASSFANLPSSSYNSPLH

CDR3 length: 14
clone size: .
J gene: TRBJ1-3
V gene: TRBV7-9
CDR3 protein: ASSPRQGSSGNTIY

CDR3 length: 13
clone size: .
J gene: TRBJ2-7
V gene: TRBV4-3
CDR3 protein: ASSQSHLSSYEQY

CDR3 length: 13
clone size: .
J gene: TRBJ2-5
V gene: TRBV15
CDR3 protein: ATSRVTGGVETQY

CDR3 length: 11
clone size: .
J gene: TRBJ1-1
V gene: TRBV28
CDR3 protein: ASSLFGIGTGD

CDR3 length: 15
clone size: .
J gene: TRBJ1-6
V gene: TRBV28
CDR3 protein: ASSPSTDRWEDSPLH

CDR3 length: 14
clone size: .
J gene: TRBJ2-5
V gene: TRBV6-2/TRBV6-3
CDR3 protein: ASSYPNSGRYETQY

CDR3 length: 11
clone size: .
J gene: TRBJ2-2
V gene: TRBV24-1
CDR3 protein: ATTPPGTGELF

CDR3 length: 12
clone size: .
J gene: TRBJ1-5
V gene: TRBV28
CDR3 protein: ASSLGGANQPQH

CDR3 length: 10
clone size: .
J gene: TRBJ1-2
V gene: TRBV9
CDR3 protein: ASSRDSYGYT

CDR3 length: 14
clone size: .
J gene: TRBJ2-6
V gene: TRBV18
CDR3 protein: ASSPFGGSGANVLT

CDR3 length: 12
clone size: once
J gene: TRBJ2-2
V gene: TRBV28
CDR3 protein: ASSKRQTTGELF

CDR3 length: 13
clone size: .
J gene: TRBJ2-7
V gene: TRBV4-1
CDR3 protein: ASSHSSGRYYEQY

CDR3 length: 16
clone size: few
J gene: TRBJ2-3
V gene: TRBV4-2
CDR3 protein: ASSQDLPSGANTDTQY

CDR3 length: 9
clone size: .
J gene: TRBJ1-2
V gene: TRBV6-5
CDR3 protein: ASSPGRVVH

CDR3 length: 13
clone size: .
J gene: TRBJ1-2
V gene: TRBV27
CDR3 protein: ASAFTGRGNYGYT

CDR3 length: 16
clone size: .
J gene: TRBJ2-6
V gene: TRBV6-2/TRBV6-3
CDR3 protein: ASSYVGGRGSGANVLT

CDR3 length: 10
clone size: .
J gene: TRBJ2-1
V gene: TRBV12-3/TRBV12-4
CDR3 protein: ASSLLHNEQF

CDR3 length: 13
clone size: few
J gene: TRBJ1-3
V gene: TRBV9
CDR3 protein: ASSDTGTLGNTIY

CDR3 length: 13
clone size: .
J gene: TRBJ1-2
V gene: TRBV7-9
CDR3 protein: ASSFQGGWNYGYT

CDR3 length: 18
clone size: .
J gene: TRBJ2-1
V gene: TRBV3-1/TRBV3-2
CDR3 protein: ASSQFGPGDGAEVYNEQF

CDR3 length: 15
clone size: once
J gene: TRBJ2-7
V gene: TRBV6-1
CDR3 protein: ASSGVQGGPTRYEQY

CDR3 length: 14
clone size: few
J gene: TRBJ2-2
V gene: TRBV5-1
CDR3 protein: ASSLRSGSRTGELF

CDR3 length: 12
clone size: .
J gene: TRBJ1-6
V gene: TRBV6-4
CDR3 protein: ASRAGQNNSPLH

CDR3 length: 12
clone size: .
J gene: TRBJ2-3
V gene: TRBV7-2
CDR3 protein: ASSLGTIPDTQY

CDR3 length: 14
clone size: .
J gene: TRBJ1-2
V gene: TRBV27
CDR3 protein: ASSFSAGGSGDGYT

CDR3 length: 12
clone size: .
J gene: TRBJ2-7
V gene: TRBV18
CDR3 protein: ASSPDRGPYEQY

CDR3 length: 15
clone size: .
J gene: TRBJ2-1
V gene: TRBV5-8
CDR3 protein: ASSLSLTSGRGNEQF

CDR3 length: 12
clone size: few
J gene: TRBJ1-3
V gene: TRBV28
CDR3 protein: ASSGTSSGNTIY

CDR3 length: 15
clone size: .
J gene: TRBJ2-2
V gene: TRBV4-2
CDR3 protein: ASSQEGAGGGTGELF

CDR3 length: 12
clone size: .
J gene: TRBJ1-2
V gene: TRBV6-2/TRBV6-3
CDR3 protein: ASSLGQGGDGYT

CDR3 length: 11
clone size: .
J gene: TRBJ1-2
V gene: TRBV5-1
CDR3 protein: ASSISPVYGYT

CDR3 length: 17
clone size: .
J gene: TRBJ2-2
V gene: TRBV21-1
CDR3 protein: ASSKARRTSGRVGGELF

CDR3 length: 12
clone size: .
J gene: TRBJ1-1
V gene: TRBV7-9
CDR3 protein: ASSLVGGNTEAF

CDR3 length: 12
clone size: .
J gene: TRBJ2-7
V gene: TRBV6-2/TRBV6-3
CDR3 protein: ASSYSTGSNEQY

CDR3 length: 12
clone size: .
J gene: TRBJ2-5
V gene: TRBV29-1
CDR3 protein: SVEEAGGGETQY

CDR3 length: 13
clone size: .
J gene: TRBJ2-5
V gene: TRBV7-6
CDR3 protein: ASSYRTGVEETQY

CDR3 length: 15
clone size: once
J gene: TRBJ2-7
V gene: TRBV5-1
CDR3 protein: ASSLVGGLAGEYEQY

CDR3 length: 11
clone size: .
J gene: TRBJ2-3
V gene: TRBV30
CDR3 protein: AWSAESRDTQY

CDR3 length: 13
clone size: .
J gene: TRBJ2-5
V gene: TRBV6-5
CDR3 protein: ASRSYGRAQETQY

CDR3 length: 13
clone size: .
J gene: TRBJ2-1
V gene: TRBV19
CDR3 protein: ASSMRGGREDEQF

CDR3 length: 13
clone size: once
J gene: TRBJ2-3
V gene: TRBV14
CDR3 protein: ASSQNSPGRNTQY

CDR3 length: 13
clone size: .
J gene: TRBJ2-7
V gene: TRBV7-9
CDR3 protein: ASSRSPQGADEQY

CDR3 length: 15
clone size: .
J gene: TRBJ2-3
V gene: TRBV3-1/TRBV3-2
CDR3 protein: ASSRRLAGHRTDTQY

CDR3 length: 14
clone size: .
J gene: TRBJ1-2
V gene: TRBV19
CDR3 protein: ASSPKSGMVNYGYT

CDR3 length: 13
clone size: .
J gene: TRBJ1-6
V gene: TRBV6-5
CDR3 protein: ASSPRDRSVSPLH

CDR3 length: 12
clone size: .
J gene: TRBJ2-1
V gene: TRBV5-1
CDR3 protein: ASSGGASYNEQF

CDR3 length: 13
clone size: few
J gene: TRBJ2-5
V gene: TRBV18
CDR3 protein: ASSPRRGQDGAQY

CDR3 length: 13
clone size: .
J gene: TRBJ2-7
V gene: TRBV6-1
CDR3 protein: ASSEGLAGTYEQY